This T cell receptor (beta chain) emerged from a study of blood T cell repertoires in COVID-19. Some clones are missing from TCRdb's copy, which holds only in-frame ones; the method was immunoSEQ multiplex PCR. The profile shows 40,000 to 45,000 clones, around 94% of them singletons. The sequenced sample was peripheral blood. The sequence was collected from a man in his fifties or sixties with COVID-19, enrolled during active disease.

The CDR3 reads CATSRDRGTSGRLQYF. The CDR3 DNA follows: TGTGCCACCAGCAGAGATCGGGGAACTAGCGGGAGGTTGCAGTACTTC. This chain uses TRBV15 with TRBJ2-7, with TRBD2 matching over 12 bases. Per germline, CDR1 LNHNV and CDR2 YYDKDF (reference sequence). J lost 9 bases, V lost 0 bases, and 9 bases had no gene match. CDR3 length: 16 residues.